This TCR beta chain was retrieved from a study of OX40 agonist ivuxolimab in advanced cancers. Looking at the study overall: Patients received ivuxolimab, an agonistic anti-OX40 (CD134) antibody. Patients with prior anti-PD-1, anti-PD-L1 or anti-CTLA-4 therapy were eligible; approximately 40% had some. Each patient was given ivuxolimab into a vein every 2 weeks, at 0.01 to 10 mg/kg. General study results and limits: Some patients who did not respond also had low normalized T-cell clonal expansion.

Worth noting for this clone: Its antigen is unknown.

V dropped 3 bases and J dropped 2 bases, with 16 bases sitting between them. This CDR3 is built from 16 residues. Germline CDR1 SGDLS, CDR2 YYNGEE. TCRdb keeps only in-frame clones here, not all; method: immunoSEQ multiplex PCR. The profile shows under 15,000 clones, roughly 80% of them singletons. The chain carries TRBV9 and TRBJ2-3; maybe TRBD2 (6 bases). The sample was CD4+ or CD8+ T cells sorted from blood, taken in a trial of the OX40 agonist ivuxolimab. The origin of this receptor is an adult with an advanced solid tumor such as melanoma, head and neck, liver or kidney cancer. Written as DNA, the CDR3 is TGTGCCAGCAGCGAGAGCGGGTCAAATCCCACAGATACGCAGTATTTT. This sequence encodes CASSESGSNPTDTQYF.